The source of this T cell receptor (beta chain) is a study of cytomegalovirus exposure and HLA in healthy donors. Though probably carrying unrecorded immune exposures, donors were nominally healthy at sampling. Germline V gives CDR1 SEHNR, CDR2 FQNEAQ (reference sequence). The CDR3 runs 16 residues. V gave up 5 bases and J gave up 1 base, with 14 bases separating them. To note about this clone: The antigen remains undetermined.

Study-wide results and limits: Accounts indicate the classifier identified cytomegalovirus status with strong specificity and sensitivity.

Primers: 60 Vbeta forward and 13 Jbeta reverse. Generated by immunoSEQ multiplex PCR, the TCRdb table keeps only in-frame clones and is missing some. The sample has hundreds of thousands of clones, more than 65% seen once; the top ten hold 0.63%. The chain is built from TRBV7-9 and TRBJ1-4, with a weak D call TRBD1 (6 bases). Sequencing was done on a sample of PBMCs. This clonotype originated in a young man in good health and CMV-seronegative. CDR3 amino acids: CASSAFSGVTNEKLFF. The CDR3 coding sequence is TGTGCCAGCAGCGCCTTTTCAGGGGTAACTAATGAAAAACTGTTTTTT.